The 23 T cell receptor beta chains below all came from one sample that was sequenced in a study of circulating and synovial CD4+ cells in juvenile arthritis. Method: immunoSEQ multiplex PCR; TCRdb's copy keeps in-frame clones and lacks some. The data show 25,000 to 35,000 clones, about 93% seen once. The source material was CD4+ T cells from blood. Receptor source: a human donor with juvenile idiopathic arthritis.

This CDR3 reads CASSQRQGGTEAFF. The CDR3 DNA reads as TGCGCCAGCAGCCAAAGACAGGGAGGCACTGAAGCTTTCTTT. The gene calls are TRBV5-1 and TRBJ1-1; 7 bases agree with TRBD1. CDR1 is SGHRS, CDR2 YFSETQ, per germline. The trim removed 4 bases at V and 4 bases at J, leaving 7 bases unmatched. The CDR3 spans 14 residues.

This clone has just a few counts. The chain links TRBV10-2 to TRBJ1-5, with no clear D. V lost 0 bases to trimming and J lost 0 bases, with 3 bases between them. Germline CDR1 is WSHSY and CDR2 is SAAADI. The CDR3 extends over 14 amino acids. The CDR3 loop reads CASSESSSNQPQHF. The CDR3 DNA reads TGCGCCAGCAGTGAGTCGAGTAGCAATCAGCCCCAGCATTTT.

The chain has TRBV6-6 and TRBJ1-2; the D gene is possibly TRBD1 (6 bases). The germline V and J ends were trimmed by 2 bases and 6 bases, with 13 bases remaining between them. The length of the CDR3 is 14 residues. Germline CDR1 is MNHNY and CDR2 is SVGAGI (reference sequence). For the CDR3, the DNA is TGTGCCAGCAGTTACCTAGGGGGGGTGGATGGCTACACCTTC. Its protein is CASSYLGGVDGYTF.

The chain joins TRBV10-2 to TRBJ2-5; no clear D gene. The V gene's germline CDR1 is WSHSY and CDR2 SAAADI. The CDR3 length is 12 residues. The ends were cut back, 0 bases at V and 5 bases at J, with 4 bases in the middle. The CDR3 nucleotides are TGCGCCAGCAGTGAGTCGAGCGAGACCCAGTACTTC. Its protein product is CASSESSETQYF.

This chain joins TRBV29-1 and TRBJ2-3; 7 bases match TRBD2. V shed 7 bases, J shed 4 bases, and the junction held 5 bases outside the gene matches. The CDR3 is made up of 12 amino acids. Germline V gives CDR1 SQVTM, CDR2 ANQGSEA. The CDR3: CSAAGVPDTQYF. Written as DNA, the CDR3 is TGCAGCGCGGCGGGAGTCCCAGATACGCAGTATTTT.

V usage is TRBV5-1 and J usage is TRBJ2-1, with D tentatively TRBD2 (6 bases). Trimming took off 1 base at V and 4 bases at J, with 12 bases between the two ends. The CDR3 runs 15 residues. Germline values: CDR1 SGHRS, CDR2 YFSETQ. The CDR3 is CASSLTPGVYNEQFF. CDR3 in DNA: TGCGCCAGCAGCTTGACCCCGGGAGTTTACAATGAGCAGTTCTTC.

This sequence joins TRBV6-5 and TRBJ2-7; 10 bases map to TRBD2. Trimming cost V 6 bases and J 6 bases; bases outside gene matches: 2. The germline gives CDR1 MNHEY, CDR2 SVGAGI. The CDR3 length is 12 residues. The CDR3 loop is CASSRTSGEQYF. In DNA, the CDR3 is TGTGCCAGCAGCAGGACTAGCGGCGAGCAGTACTTC.

The rearrangement joins TRBV9 to TRBJ1-2; D remains unclear. Per germline, CDR1 SGDLS and CDR2 YYNGEE. V gave up 5 bases and J gave up 2 bases, with 13 bases separating them. The CDR3 loop spans 14 amino acids. CDR3 sequence (DNA): TGTGCCAGCAGTCCTGGGAGGGCCAACTATGGCTACACCTTC. Protein product: CASSPGRANYGYTF.

The chain has TRBV10-3 and TRBJ1-4, with a tentative D call TRBD1 (5 bases). The CDR3 consists of 15 residues. Trimming shortened V by 3 bases and J by 2 bases, and 10 bases separated the two germline ends. Germline V gives CDR1 ENHRY, CDR2 SYGVKD. The DNA for the CDR3 is TGTGCCATCAGTGATTCGGGGGGGACTAATGAAAAACTGTTTTTT. It specifies CAISDSGGTNEKLFF.

The rearrangement links TRBV30 to TRBJ2-5, with 8 positions matching TRBD1. CDR1 is GTSNPN, CDR2 SVGIG, per germline (reference sequence). J gave up 5 bases and V 2 bases, and 10 bases lay outside the gene matches. The CDR3 is 15 amino acids. The CDR3: CAWSTGQGGMETQYF. The CDR3 DNA reads TGTGCCTGGAGTACCGGACAGGGTGGAATGGAGACCCAGTACTTC.

V usage is TRBV19 and J usage is TRBJ1-3, with TRBD1 identical over 8 bases. Looked up from germline, CDR1 is LNHDA and CDR2 is SQIVND (reference sequence). Germline trimming cut 4 bases from V and 1 base from J; bases unmatched to any gene: 6. The CDR3 covers 16 residues. CDR3 region: CASSRPGQESGNTIYF. The DNA of the CDR3 is TGTGCCAGTAGTAGACCGGGACAGGAATCTGGAAACACCATATATTTT.

This clone was counted a single time. This chain connects TRBV6-4 to TRBJ1-3, with 8 bases fitting TRBD1. The V and J ends lost 2 bases and 0 bases, in that order; junction bases with no gene match: 12. The CDR3 is 19 residues long. Per the germline V gene, CDR1 is MRHNA and CDR2 is SNTAGT. The CDR3 protein is CASSDLDRDRRPSGNTIYF. DNA of the CDR3: TGTGCCAGCAGTGACCTGGACAGGGACCGGAGACCCTCTGGAAACACCATATATTTT.

The V gene is TRBV5-8, the J gene TRBJ2-7, with D possibly matching TRBD2 (6 bases). The CDR3 spans 17 residues. Germline CDR1 is SGHTS and CDR2 is YDEGEE. Trimming took 6 bases from V and 1 from J, leaving 23 bases between them. The CDR3 sequence is CASKGSGFLRGSYEQYF. Here the CDR3 DNA reads TGTGCCAGCAAGGGTAGCGGTTTCCTACGGGGGTCCTACGAGCAGTACTTC.

This clone was counted only a few times. This CDR3 is CASSRSEGQPQHF. Here the CDR3 DNA reads TGTGCCAGCTCCCGGTCTGAGGGTCAGCCCCAGCATTTT. This chain links TRBV18 with TRBJ1-5; D unresolved. Per germline, CDR1 KGHSH and CDR2 LQKENI. The CDR3 covers 13 residues. Trimming took off 6 bases at V and 6 bases at J, with 12 bases between the two ends.

The chain links TRBV9 to TRBJ2-3; perhaps TRBD2 as D (5 bases). Between the trimmed V and J ends, which lost 0 bases and 1 base, there was a span of 9 bases. Germline CDR1 and CDR2: SGDLS and YYNGEE. The CDR3 runs to 15 residues. The CDR3 loop reads CASSVGEGRTDTQYF. CDR3 nucleotide sequence: TGTGCCAGCAGCGTAGGTGAGGGCCGCACAGATACGCAGTATTTT.

The V gene is TRBV7-9, the J gene TRBJ2-7; the match to TRBD2 covers 7 bases. The CDR3 is 14 amino acids. Germline V gene data show CDR1 as SEHNR and CDR2 as FQNEAQ (reference sequence). Trimming at V came to 5 bases and at J to 3 bases, leaving 7 bases not matched to a gene. CDR3 in DNA: TGTGCCAGCAGCCCTAGCGGATGGGACTACGAGCAGTACTTC. Protein product: CASSPSGWDYEQYF.

J is TRBJ1-5 and V is TRBV30, with TRBD1 matching over 8 bases. The V gene's germline CDR1 is GTSNPN and CDR2 SVGIG (reference sequence). J was trimmed by 6 bases and V by 3 bases; bases with no gene match: 10. CDR3 length: 15 amino acids. The CDR3 sequence: CAWSELDRGGQPQHF. CDR3 bases: TGTGCCTGGAGCGAACTAGACAGGGGAGGTCAGCCCCAGCATTTT. The whole variable domain, remainder taken from reference TRBV30 and TRBJ1-5, is SQTIHQWPATLVQPVGSPLSLECTVEGTSNPNLYWYRQAAGRGLQLLFYSVGIGQISSEVPQNLSASRPQDRQFILSSKKLLLSDSGFYLCAWSELDRGGQPQHFGDGTRLSIL.

The chain has TRBV5-4 and TRBJ2-3, with 9 bases identical to TRBD2. The V gene's germline CDR1 is SGHNT and CDR2 YYREEE (reference sequence). Trimming removed 6 bases from V and 2 bases from J; junction bases left unmatched: 7. The CDR3 spans 15 residues. In nucleotides, the CDR3 is TGTGCCAGCAACCAGCTAGCGGGAATCACAGATACGCAGTATTTT. Encoded protein: CASNQLAGITDTQYF.

This chain uses TRBV4-2 with TRBJ1-2; the match to TRBD1 covers 9 bases. In germline, CDR1 is LGHNA, CDR2 YNFKEQ. CDR3 length: 16 residues. Trimming removed 1 base from V and 3 bases from J; junction bases left unmatched: 6. CDR3 coding DNA: TGTGCCAGCAGCCAAGGGGGACAGGGCATTTACTATGGCTACACCTTC. Translation gives CASSQGGQGIYYGYTF.

The V and J genes are TRBV7-3 and TRBJ1-2; TRBD1 agrees at 11 bases. V shed 5 bases and J 6 bases; nucleotides not matched to a gene: 5. The CDR3 is made up of 14 amino acids. Germline CDR1 is SGHTA and CDR2 is FQGTGA. The CDR3 DNA reads TGTGCCAGCAGCAACCGGACAGGGGGCAATGGCTACACCTTC. Translated: CASSNRTGGNGYTF. Combining the CDR3 with reference TRBV7-3 and TRBJ1-2 gives the whole variable domain GAGVSQTPSNKVTEKGKYVELRCDPISGHTALYWYRQSLGQGPEFLIYFQGTGAADDSGLPNDRFFAVRPEGSVSTLKIQRTERGDSAVYLCASSNRTGGNGYTFGSGTRLTVV.

This chain uses TRBV5-1 with TRBJ2-5, with 13 bases matching TRBD2. This CDR3 has 17 amino acids. Trimming cost V 4 bases and J 2 bases; bases outside gene matches: 8. Germline assignment: CDR1 SGHRS and CDR2 YFSETQ. CDR3 DNA: TGCGCCAGCAGCCCTCGGACTAGCGGGAGTCCTCAAGAGACCCAGTACTTC. Protein product: CASSPRTSGSPQETQYF.

The chain couples TRBV6-6 to TRBJ2-6; D remains ambiguous. The CDR3 covers 16 residues. Trimming removed 0 bases from V and 0 bases from J, with 6 bases in between. CDR1 and CDR2 (germline): MNHNY, SVGAGI (reference sequence). The CDR3 DNA follows: TGTGCCAGCAGTTACTCGGGCCGCTCTGGGGCCAACGTCCTGACTTTC. Translating it yields CASSYSGRSGANVLTF.

The chain links TRBV6-6 to TRBJ1-3; D is possibly TRBD1 (5 bases). The V gene lost 5 bases and the J gene lost 1 base, with 15 bases spanning the gap. CDR1 is MNHNY, CDR2 SVGAGI, per germline (reference sequence). The CDR3 is made up of 16 amino acids. The CDR3 nucleotides are TGTGCCAGCAGTCTTGTACAGGTCCCATCTGGAAACACCATATATTTT. This sequence encodes CASSLVQVPSGNTIYF.